This record concerns one T cell receptor (beta chain) sequence. Its antigen remains unknown. This CDR3 has 14 amino acids. Germline CDR1 reads KGHSH; CDR2 reads LQKENI. Trimming pared 6 bases from V and 4 bases from J, leaving 13 bases between. The record originates from a study of T cells after yellow fever vaccination. The study's findings and limits: Subsequent booster samples again held most clones from primary vaccination (96% CD4, 88% CD8).

TCRdb re-derived calls from the 5' RACE reads in MiXCR, one entry per CDR3 protein. This sample has 400,000 or so distinct CDR3 sequences, with around 20% found just once. This chain joins TRBV18 and TRBJ1-5; the D gene is possibly TRBD1 (6 bases). The sequencing here drew on PBMCs, taken before the yellow fever booster vaccination. The sequence was collected from a man between 18 and 35 years old who received the YFV17D yellow fever vaccine. CDR3 sequence: CASSPGVRNQPQHF. DNA for the CDR3: TGTGCCAGCTCCCCAGGGGTTAGGAATCAGCCCCAGCATTTT.